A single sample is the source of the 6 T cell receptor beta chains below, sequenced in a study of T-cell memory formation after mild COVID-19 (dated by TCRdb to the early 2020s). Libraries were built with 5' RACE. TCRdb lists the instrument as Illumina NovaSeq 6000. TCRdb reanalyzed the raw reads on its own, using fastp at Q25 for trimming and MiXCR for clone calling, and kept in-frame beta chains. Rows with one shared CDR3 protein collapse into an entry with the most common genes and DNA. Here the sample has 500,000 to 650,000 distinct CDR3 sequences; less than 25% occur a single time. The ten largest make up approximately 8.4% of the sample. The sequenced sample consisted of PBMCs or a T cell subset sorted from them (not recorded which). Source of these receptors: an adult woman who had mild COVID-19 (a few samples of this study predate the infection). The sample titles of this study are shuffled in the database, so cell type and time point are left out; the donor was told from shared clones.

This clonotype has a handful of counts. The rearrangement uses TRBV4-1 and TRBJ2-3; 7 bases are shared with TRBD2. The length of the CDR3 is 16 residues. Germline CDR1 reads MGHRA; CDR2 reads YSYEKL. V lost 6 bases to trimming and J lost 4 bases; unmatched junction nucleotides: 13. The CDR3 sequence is CASSQYPSGTADTQYF. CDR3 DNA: TGCGCCAGCAGTCAGTATCCTAGCGGCACCGCAGATACGCAGTATTTT.

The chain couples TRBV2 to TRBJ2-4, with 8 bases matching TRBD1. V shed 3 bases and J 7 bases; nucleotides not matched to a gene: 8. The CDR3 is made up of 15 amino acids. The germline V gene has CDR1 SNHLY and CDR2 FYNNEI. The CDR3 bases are TGTGCCAGCAGTGAGAGGCAGGGGGCGAGGAACATTCAGTACTTC. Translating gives CASSERQGARNIQYF.

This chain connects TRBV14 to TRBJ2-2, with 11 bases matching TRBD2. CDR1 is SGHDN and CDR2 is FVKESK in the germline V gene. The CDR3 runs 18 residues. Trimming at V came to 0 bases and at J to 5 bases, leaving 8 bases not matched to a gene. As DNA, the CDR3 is TGTGCCAGCAGCCAAGATAATAGCGGGAGGGCCGGGACCGGGGAGCTGTTTTTT. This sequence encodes CASSQDNSGRAGTGELFF.

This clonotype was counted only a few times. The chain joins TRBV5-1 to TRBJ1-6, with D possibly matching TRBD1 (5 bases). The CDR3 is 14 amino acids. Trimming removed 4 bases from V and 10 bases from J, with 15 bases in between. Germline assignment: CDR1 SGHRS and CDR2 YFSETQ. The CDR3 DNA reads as TGCGCCAGCAGCGAGCAGGGTCTCCCATCACCCCTCCACTTT. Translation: CASSEQGLPSPLHF. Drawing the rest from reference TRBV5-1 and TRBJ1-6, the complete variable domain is KAGVTQTPRYLIKTRGQQVTLSCSPISGHRSVSWYQQTPGQGLQFLFEYFSETQRNKGNFPGRFSGRQFSNSRSEMNVSTLELGDSALYLCASSEQGLPSPLHFGNGTRLTVT.

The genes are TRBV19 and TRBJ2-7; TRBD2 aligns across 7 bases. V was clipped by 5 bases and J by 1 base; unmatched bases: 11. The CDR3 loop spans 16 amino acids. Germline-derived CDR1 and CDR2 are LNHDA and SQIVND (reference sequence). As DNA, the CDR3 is TGTGCCAGTAGTTTTACTGGCGGGAGTAATTCCTACGAGCAGTACTTC. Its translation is CASSFTGGSNSYEQYF.

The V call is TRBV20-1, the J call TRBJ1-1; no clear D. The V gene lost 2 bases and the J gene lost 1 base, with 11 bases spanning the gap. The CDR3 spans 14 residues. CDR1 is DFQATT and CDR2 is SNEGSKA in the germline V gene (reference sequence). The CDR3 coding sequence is TGCAGTGCTAGACAACCATTAAAGAACACTGAAGCTTTCTTT. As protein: CSARQPLKNTEAFF.